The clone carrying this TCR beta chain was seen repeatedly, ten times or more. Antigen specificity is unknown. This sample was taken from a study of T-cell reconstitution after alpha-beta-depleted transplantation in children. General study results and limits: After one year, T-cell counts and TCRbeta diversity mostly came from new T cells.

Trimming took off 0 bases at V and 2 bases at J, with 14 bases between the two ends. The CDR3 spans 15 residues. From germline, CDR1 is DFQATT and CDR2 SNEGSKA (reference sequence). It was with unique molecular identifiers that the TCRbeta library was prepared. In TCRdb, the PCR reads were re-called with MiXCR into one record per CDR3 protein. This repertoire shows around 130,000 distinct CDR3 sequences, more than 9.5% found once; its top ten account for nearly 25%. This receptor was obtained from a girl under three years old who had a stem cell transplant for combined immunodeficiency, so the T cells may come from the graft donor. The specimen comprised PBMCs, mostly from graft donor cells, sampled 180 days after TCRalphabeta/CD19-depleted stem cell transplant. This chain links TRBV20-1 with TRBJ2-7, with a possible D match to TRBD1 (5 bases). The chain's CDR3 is CSARETTASTYEQYF. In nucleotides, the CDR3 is TGCAGTGCTAGAGAGACGACAGCGTCTACCTACGAGCAGTACTTC.